This record looks at one T cell receptor beta chain sequence and its context. What it binds is not known. These data belong to a study of OX40 agonist ivuxolimab in advanced cancers. Broader study findings: CD4+ and CD8+ blood T cells expanded clonally by week 6 at 0.1 to 3.0 mg/kg.

V lost 6 bases, J lost 6 bases, and 17 bases lay in between. The CDR3 runs to 14 residues. The germline gives CDR1 MDHEN, CDR2 SYDVKM. Sequenced by immunoSEQ multiplex PCR; TCRdb stores in-frame clones only, minus some. The sample contains over 15,000 clones, approximately 80% of which appear only once. This chain connects TRBV28 to TRBJ2-5; D might be TRBD2 (6 bases). Sequencing used CD4+ or CD8+ T cells sorted from blood, obtained in a trial of the OX40 agonist ivuxolimab. The sequence came from an adult with an advanced solid tumor such as melanoma, head and neck, liver or kidney cancer. The chain's CDR3 is CASSPSRGGKTQYF. The CDR3 DNA sequence: TGTGCCAGCAGCCCGTCGCGGGGAGGAAAGACCCAGTACTTC.